This T cell receptor (beta chain) was sequenced in a study of blood T cell repertoires in COVID-19. On the study more broadly: The samples span acute and convalescent COVID-19 from the United States, Italy and Spain. The cDNA or gDNA used as material had been derived from T cells, B-cell-depleted T cells, or PBMCs.

In the source study's methods: Counts of nucleated cells, estimated from reference gene primer amplification, were obtained. Generated by immunoSEQ multiplex PCR, the TCRdb table keeps only in-frame clones and is missing some. That table is the source of V, J and clone size, and D and trimming were worked out from the DNA. This sample has around 150,000 clones, with about 85% found just once. This clone has more than one count but fewer than ten. With V trimmed by 6 bases and J by 0 bases, 15 bases remained unmatched. Germline V gives CDR1 MNHNY, CDR2 SVGAGI (reference sequence). This CDR3 region has 19 residues. One Seattle source followed patients from active infection through their disease course.

Source material: peripheral blood. The TCR sequence derives from a human donor with COVID-19, enrolled during active disease. The donor label of this sample is uncertain. The chain links TRBV6-6 to TRBJ1-5; 9 positions match TRBD1. The CDR3 region has the DNA TGTGCCAGCAGACGAAAAGGACAGGGGAGGGATTATAGCAATCAGCCCCAGCATTTT. It translates to CASRRKGQGRDYSNQPQHF.